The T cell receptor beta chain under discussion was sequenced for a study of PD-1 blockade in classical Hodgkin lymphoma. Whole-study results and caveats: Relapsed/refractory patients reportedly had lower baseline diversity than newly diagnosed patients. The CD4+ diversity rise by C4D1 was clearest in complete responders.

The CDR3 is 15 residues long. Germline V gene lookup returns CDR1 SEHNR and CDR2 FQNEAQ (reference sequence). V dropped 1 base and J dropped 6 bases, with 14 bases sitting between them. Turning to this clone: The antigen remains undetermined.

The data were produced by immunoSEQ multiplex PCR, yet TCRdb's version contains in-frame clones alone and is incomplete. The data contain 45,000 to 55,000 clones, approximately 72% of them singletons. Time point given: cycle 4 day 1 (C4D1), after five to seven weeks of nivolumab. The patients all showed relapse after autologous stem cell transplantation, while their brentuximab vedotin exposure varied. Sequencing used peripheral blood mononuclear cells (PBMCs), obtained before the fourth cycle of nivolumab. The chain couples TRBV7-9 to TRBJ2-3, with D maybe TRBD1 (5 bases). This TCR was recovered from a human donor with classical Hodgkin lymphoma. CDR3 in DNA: TGTGCCAGCAGCTTAGGGACGAACCCAGGGGATACGCAGTATTTT. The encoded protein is CASSLGTNPGDTQYF.